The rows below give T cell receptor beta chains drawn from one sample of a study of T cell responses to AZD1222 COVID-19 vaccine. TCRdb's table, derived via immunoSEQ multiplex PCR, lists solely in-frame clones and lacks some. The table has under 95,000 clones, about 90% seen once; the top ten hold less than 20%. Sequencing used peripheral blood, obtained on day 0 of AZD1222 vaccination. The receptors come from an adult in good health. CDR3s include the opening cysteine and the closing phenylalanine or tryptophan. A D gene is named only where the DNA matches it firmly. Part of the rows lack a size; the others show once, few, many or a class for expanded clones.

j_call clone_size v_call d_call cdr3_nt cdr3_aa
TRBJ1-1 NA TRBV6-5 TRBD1 TGTGCCAGCAGTTGGGACAGGGGCCCTCGCGAAGCTTTCTTT CASSWDRGPREAFF
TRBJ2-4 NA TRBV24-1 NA TGTGCCACCAGTGATCCGCCCCGGGAGTACTTC CATSDPPREYF
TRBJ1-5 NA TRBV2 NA TGTGCCAGCAGTGAAGCTAGCGGGGTCGGACAGCCCCAGCATTTT CASSEASGVGQPQHF
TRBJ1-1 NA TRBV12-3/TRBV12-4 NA TGTGCCAGCAATGTTCGGGCGAACACTGAAGCTTTCTTT CASNVRANTEAFF
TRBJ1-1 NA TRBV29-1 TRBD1 TGCAGCGGGGGACAGACCCTGAACACTGAAGCTTTCTTT CSGGQTLNTEAFF
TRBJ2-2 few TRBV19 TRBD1 TGTGCCAGTAGGCAAATACCGGGACAGGGGTCGAGAACCGGGGAGCTGTTTTTT CASRQIPGQGSRTGELFF
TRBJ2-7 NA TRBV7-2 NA TGTGCCAGCAGCCGTGGGTCCTCCTACGAGCAGTACTTC CASSRGSSYEQYF
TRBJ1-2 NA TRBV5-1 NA TGCGCCAGCAGCTTGGCAGGGGATGAGGGCTACACCTTC CASSLAGDEGYTF
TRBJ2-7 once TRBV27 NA TGTGCCAGCAGTTTGGTTTCCTACGAGCAGTACTTC CASSLVSYEQYF
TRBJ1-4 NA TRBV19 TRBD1 TGTGCCAGTAGTCTGACGGGACAGGCAGAGGCGGGAAAACTGTTTTTT CASSLTGQAEAGKLFF
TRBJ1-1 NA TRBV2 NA TGTGCCAGCAGTGAATGGGGCGATGGAGCTTTCTTT CASSEWGDGAFF
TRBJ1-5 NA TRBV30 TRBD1 TGTGCCTGGAGCCGGGACAGGGTGAAGGGTAGCAATCAGCCCCAGCATTTT CAWSRDRVKGSNQPQHF
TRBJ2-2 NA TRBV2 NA TGTGCCAGCAGTGTGACTTTAAGTGGCACCGGGGAGCTGTTTTTT CASSVTLSGTGELFF
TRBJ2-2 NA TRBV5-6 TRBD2 TGTGCCAGCAGCTTGGGACTAGCGGGAGCGAACACCGGGGAGCTGTTTTTT CASSLGLAGANTGELFF
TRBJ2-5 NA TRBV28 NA TGTGCCAGCAGCTTCAGGGGACTTGAGGGGGAGACCCAGTACTTC CASSFRGLEGETQYF
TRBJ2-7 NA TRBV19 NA TGTGCCAGTAGGAGACGGGGAGGCTCCTACGAGCAGTACTTC CASRRRGGSYEQYF
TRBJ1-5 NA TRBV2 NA TGTGCCAGCAGTGCTCGGACCAATAGCAATCAGCCCCAGCATTTT CASSARTNSNQPQHF
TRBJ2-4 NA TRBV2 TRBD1 TGTGCCAGCAGTGAAGGATTCCAGGGGGTGGACATTCAGTACTTC CASSEGFQGVDIQYF
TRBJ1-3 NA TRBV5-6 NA TGTGCCAGCAGCTTGAGGGGGTTCGGAAACACCATATATTTT CASSLRGFGNTIYF
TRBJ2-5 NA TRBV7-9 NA TGTGCCAGCAGGGGGAGGCCGCGAGCAAACAGGTCACTAGAGACCCAGTACTTC CASRGRPRANRSLETQYF
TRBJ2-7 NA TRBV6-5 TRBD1 TGTGCCAGCAGTTCCTCGGGACAGGGTACCTACGAGCAGTACTTC CASSSSGQGTYEQYF
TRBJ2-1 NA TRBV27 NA TGTGCCAGCCGACGACTGAACCCTGGGGAGCAGTTCTTC CASRRLNPGEQFF
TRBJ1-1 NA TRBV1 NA TGCACCAGCAGCCTTCAAATGACTCGCTCTGGCACTGAAGCTTTCTTT CTSSLQMTRSGTEAFF
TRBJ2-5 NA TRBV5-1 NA TGCGCCAGCAGCTTGGTAGGCGGGACCCCGACCCAGTACTTC CASSLVGGTPTQYF